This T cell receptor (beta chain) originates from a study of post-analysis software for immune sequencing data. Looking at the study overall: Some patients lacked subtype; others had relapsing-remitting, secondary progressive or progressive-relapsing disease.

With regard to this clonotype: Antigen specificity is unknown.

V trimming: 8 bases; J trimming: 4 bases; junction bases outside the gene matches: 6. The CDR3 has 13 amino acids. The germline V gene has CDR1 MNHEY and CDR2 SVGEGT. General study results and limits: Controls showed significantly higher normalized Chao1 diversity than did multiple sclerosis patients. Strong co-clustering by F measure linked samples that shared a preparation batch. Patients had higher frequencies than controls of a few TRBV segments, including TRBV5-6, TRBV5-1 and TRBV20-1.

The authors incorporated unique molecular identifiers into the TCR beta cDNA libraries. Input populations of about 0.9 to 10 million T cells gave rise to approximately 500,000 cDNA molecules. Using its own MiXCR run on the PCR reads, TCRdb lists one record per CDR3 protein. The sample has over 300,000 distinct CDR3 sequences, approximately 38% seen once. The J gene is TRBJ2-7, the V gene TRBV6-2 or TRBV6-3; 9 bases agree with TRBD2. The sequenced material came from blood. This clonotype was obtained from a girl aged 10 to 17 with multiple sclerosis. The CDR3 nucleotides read TGTGCCAGCCTTGCGGGGGGGCAATACGAGCAGTACTTC. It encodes CASLAGGQYEQYF.